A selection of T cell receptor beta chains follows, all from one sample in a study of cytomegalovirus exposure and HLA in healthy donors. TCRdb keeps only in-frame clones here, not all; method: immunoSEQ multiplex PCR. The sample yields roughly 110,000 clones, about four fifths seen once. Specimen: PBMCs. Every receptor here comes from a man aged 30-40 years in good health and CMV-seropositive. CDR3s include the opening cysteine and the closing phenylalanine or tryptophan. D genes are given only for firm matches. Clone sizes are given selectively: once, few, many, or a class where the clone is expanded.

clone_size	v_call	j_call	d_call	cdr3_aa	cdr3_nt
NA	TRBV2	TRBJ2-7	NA	CASSAEGKNEQYF	TGTGCCAGCAGTGCGGAGGGGAAGAACGAGCAGTACTTC
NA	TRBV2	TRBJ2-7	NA	CASSVQGGYEQYF	TGTGCCAGCAGTGTACAGGGCGGCTACGAGCAGTACTTC
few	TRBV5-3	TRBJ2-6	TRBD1	CARSHGTGLSGANVLTF	TGTGCCAGAAGCCACGGGACAGGGCTCTCTGGGGCCAACGTCCTGACTTTC
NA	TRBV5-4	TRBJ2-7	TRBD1	CASSPGQGAYEQYF	TGTGCCAGCAGCCCGGGACAGGGAGCCTACGAGCAGTACTTC
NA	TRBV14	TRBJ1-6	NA	CASSQGRENSPLHF	TGTGCCAGCAGCCAAGGCAGGGAAAATTCACCCCTCCACTTT
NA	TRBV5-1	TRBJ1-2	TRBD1	CARTGQGHGYTF	TGCGCCAGGACCGGACAGGGCCATGGCTACACCTTC
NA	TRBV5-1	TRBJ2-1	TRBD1	CASSLRGGLWNEQFF	TGCGCCAGCAGCTTGAGAGGGGGCTTATGGAATGAGCAGTTCTTC
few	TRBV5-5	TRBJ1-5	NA	CASSLVQADQPQHF	TGTGCCAGCAGCTTAGTCCAGGCTGATCAGCCCCAGCATTTT
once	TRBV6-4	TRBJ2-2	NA	CASSDSDIGELFF	TGTGCCAGCAGTGACTCAGACATCGGGGAGCTGTTTTTT
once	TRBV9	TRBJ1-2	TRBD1	CASSVAETGYGYTF	TGTGCCAGCAGCGTAGCTGAGACAGGGTATGGCTACACCTTC
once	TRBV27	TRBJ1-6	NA	CASSFDGDSPLHF	TGTGCCAGCAGTTTCGACGGGGATTCACCCCTCCACTTT
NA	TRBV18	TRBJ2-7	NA	CASSLDRNEQYF	TGTGCCAGCTCACTCGACAGGAACGAGCAGTACTTC
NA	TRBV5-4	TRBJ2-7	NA	CASSTRVGAYEQYF	TGTGCCAGCAGCACCAGGGTTGGAGCCTACGAGCAGTACTTC
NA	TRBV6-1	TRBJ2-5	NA	CASLVPGAETQYF	TGTGCCAGCCTTGTTCCAGGGGCAGAGACCCAGTACTTC
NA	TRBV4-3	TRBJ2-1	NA	CASSRQPGLGGNEQFF	TGCGCCAGCAGCCGCCAACCGGGCCTAGGAGGGAATGAGCAGTTCTTC
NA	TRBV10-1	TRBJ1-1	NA	CASSPEGRATEAFF	TGCGCCAGCAGCCCGGAGGGCAGGGCGACTGAAGCTTTCTTT
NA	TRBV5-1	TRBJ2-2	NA	CASSLPQGSAGELFF	TGCGCCAGCAGCTTGCCTCAGGGGTCTGCCGGGGAGCTGTTTTTT
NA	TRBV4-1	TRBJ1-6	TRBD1	CASSPRDRGVNSPLHF	TGCGCCAGCAGCCCCCGGGACAGGGGTGTTAATTCACCCCTCCACTTT